The 2 T cell receptor beta chains below were found in one sample sequenced in a study of shared clonotypes between healthy human individuals. Sequenced by immunoSEQ multiplex PCR; TCRdb stores in-frame clones only, minus some. Of about 1.1 million clones listed, approximately 80% are singletons. What was sequenced was memory CD4+ T cells from PBMCs. Subset in this sample: CD45RA-negative fraction. These TCRs come from a man between 18 and 35 years old in good health. Some clones in this sample may be carry-over from other donors' samples.

The CDR3 reads CASSLGLQGGYEQYF. The DNA for the CDR3 is TGTGCCAGCAGCTTAGGGCTTCAGGGTGGCTACGAGCAGTACTTC. The rearrangement uses TRBV7-2 and TRBJ2-7; maybe TRBD1 (5 bases). Trimming shortened V by 1 base and J by 3 bases, and 13 bases separated the two germline ends. This CDR3 spans 15 amino acids. Germline-derived CDR1 and CDR2 are SGHTA and FQGNSA.

The genes are TRBV19 and TRBJ2-2; D is unclear. Germline V gene sequence: CDR1 LNHDA, CDR2 SQIVND (reference sequence). Trimming removed 7 bases at V and 1 base at J, with 10 bases between. There are 14 residues in the CDR3. CDR3 DNA: TGTGCCAGTAAAGCCCAGCAGAACACCGGGGAGCTGTTTTTT. Translation: CASKAQQNTGELFF.